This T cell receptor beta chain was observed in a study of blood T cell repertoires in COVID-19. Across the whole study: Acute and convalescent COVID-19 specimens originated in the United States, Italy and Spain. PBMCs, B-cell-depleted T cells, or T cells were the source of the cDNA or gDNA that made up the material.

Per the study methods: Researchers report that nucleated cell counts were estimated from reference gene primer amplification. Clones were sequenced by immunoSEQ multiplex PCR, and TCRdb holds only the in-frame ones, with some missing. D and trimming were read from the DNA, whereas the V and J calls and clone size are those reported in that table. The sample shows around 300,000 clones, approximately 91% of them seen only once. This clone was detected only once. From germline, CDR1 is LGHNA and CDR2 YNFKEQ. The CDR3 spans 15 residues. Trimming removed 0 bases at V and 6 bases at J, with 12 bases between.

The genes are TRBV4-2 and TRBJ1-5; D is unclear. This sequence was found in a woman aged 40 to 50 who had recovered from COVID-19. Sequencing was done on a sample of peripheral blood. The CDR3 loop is CASSQETGVSQPQHF. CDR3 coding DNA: TGTGCCAGCAGCCAAGAGACCGGGGTGAGTCAGCCCCAGCATTTT.